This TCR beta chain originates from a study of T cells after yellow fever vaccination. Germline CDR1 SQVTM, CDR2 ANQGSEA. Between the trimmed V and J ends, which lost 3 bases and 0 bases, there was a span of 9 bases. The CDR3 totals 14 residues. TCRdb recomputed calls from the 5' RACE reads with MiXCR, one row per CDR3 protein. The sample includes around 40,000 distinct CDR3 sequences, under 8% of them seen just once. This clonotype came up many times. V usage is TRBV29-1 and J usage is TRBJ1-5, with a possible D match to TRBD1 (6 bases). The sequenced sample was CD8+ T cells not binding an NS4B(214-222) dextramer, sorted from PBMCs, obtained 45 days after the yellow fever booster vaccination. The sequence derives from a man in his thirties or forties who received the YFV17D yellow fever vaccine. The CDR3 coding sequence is TGCAGCGTTGACGGGGGGGCTAGCAATCAGCCCCAGCATTTT. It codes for CSVDGGASNQPQHF.